These T cell receptor beta chains were read from a single sample in a study of T cell repertoires in cytomegalovirus infection. Their recognized antigens are unknown. TCRdb ran MiXCR on the reads and lists one entry per CDR3 protein. The sample contains 450,000 to 650,000 distinct CDR3 sequences, around two fifths of which appear only once. The sample in question was cultured PBMCs, obtained from culture after CMV antigen stimulation. These receptors all stem from a human donor in good health (CMV status not recorded). Some clones in this sample may be carry-over from other donors' samples. Each CDR3 is given with its conserved first and last residue. The order of the fields is J gene, CDR3 length, V gene, clone size, D gene, CDR3 DNA, CDR3 protein. D genes are given only for firm matches. Rows give clone size only sometimes, using once, few, many, or a class for an expanded clone.

j_gene: TRBJ2-5
len: 14
v_gene: TRBV19
abundance: -
d_gene: TRBD2
CDR3nt: TGTGCCAGTAGTATCATCGGACTAGGAGAGACCCAGTACTTC
CDR3aa: CASSIIGLGETQYF

j_gene: TRBJ1-1
len: 14
v_gene: TRBV4-3
abundance: -
d_gene: -
CDR3nt: TGCGCCAGCAGCCAAGTAGGGGGGAGGACTGAAGCTTTCTTT
CDR3aa: CASSQVGGRTEAFF

j_gene: TRBJ1-6
len: 15
v_gene: TRBV20-1
abundance: -
d_gene: -
CDR3nt: TGCAGTGCTAGTAGACGGAGCTCCTATAATTCACCCCTCCACTTT
CDR3aa: CSASRRSSYNSPLHF

j_gene: TRBJ2-7
len: 12
v_gene: TRBV7-2
abundance: many
d_gene: -
CDR3nt: TGTGCCAGCAGCTTAGTCTTCTACGAGCAGTACTTC
CDR3aa: CASSLVFYEQYF

j_gene: TRBJ2-7
len: 14
v_gene: TRBV11-2
abundance: few
d_gene: -
CDR3nt: TGTGCCAGCAGCGACGGAAAAACAACCTACGAGCAGTACTTC
CDR3aa: CASSDGKTTYEQYF

j_gene: TRBJ2-3
len: 14
v_gene: TRBV25-1
abundance: -
d_gene: -
CDR3nt: TGTGCCAGCAGTGCCGGGATTTGGACAGATACGCAGTATTTT
CDR3aa: CASSAGIWTDTQYF

j_gene: TRBJ1-3
len: 12
v_gene: TRBV7-9
abundance: -
d_gene: -
CDR3nt: TGTGCCAGCAGCTTAGCTTGGAACACCATATATTTT
CDR3aa: CASSLAWNTIYF

j_gene: TRBJ2-3
len: 15
v_gene: TRBV6-5
abundance: few
d_gene: -
CDR3nt: TGTGCCAGCAGTCGTAGCGGAACTAGCACAGATACGCAGTATTTT
CDR3aa: CASSRSGTSTDTQYF

j_gene: TRBJ2-3
len: 16
v_gene: TRBV12-3/TRBV12-4
abundance: -
d_gene: -
CDR3nt: TGTGCCAGCAGGGGGGGGGCAGGTTCCAGCACAGATACGCAGTATTTT
CDR3aa: CASRGGAGSSTDTQYF

j_gene: TRBJ1-1
len: 13
v_gene: TRBV2
abundance: -
d_gene: -
CDR3nt: TGTGCCAGCAGGAGGGACGGGAACACTGTAGCTTTCTTT
CDR3aa: CASRRDGNTVAFF

j_gene: TRBJ2-1
len: 17
v_gene: TRBV7-6
abundance: -
d_gene: TRBD2
CDR3nt: TGTGCCAGCAGCTTCTTCGCCGCTTCTAGCGGGGGGGGAGAGCAGTTCTTC
CDR3aa: CASSFFAASSGGGEQFF

j_gene: TRBJ2-7
len: 12
v_gene: TRBV7-2
abundance: few
d_gene: -
CDR3nt: TGTGCCAGCAGCCAGATCAGGGCCGAGCAGTACTTC
CDR3aa: CASSQIRAEQYF

j_gene: TRBJ2-3
len: 16
v_gene: TRBV10-3
abundance: -
d_gene: -
CDR3nt: TGTGCCATAGCCGGAGGGCAGCTACTATCCACAGATACGCAGTATTTT
CDR3aa: CAIAGGQLLSTDTQYF

j_gene: TRBJ2-3
len: 13
v_gene: TRBV10-3
abundance: few
d_gene: -
CDR3nt: TGTGCCATCGGGAGTTCGGGTTTTGATACGCAGTATTTT
CDR3aa: CAIGSSGFDTQYF

j_gene: TRBJ2-5
len: 13
v_gene: TRBV6-1
abundance: -
d_gene: -
CDR3nt: TGTGCCAGCAGTGAAAAGGGGGGAGAGACCCAGTACTTC
CDR3aa: CASSEKGGETQYF

j_gene: TRBJ1-5
len: 14
v_gene: TRBV2
abundance: -
d_gene: -
CDR3nt: TGTGCCAGCAGTGAAGTAGGGGAAAATCAGCCCCAGCATTTT
CDR3aa: CASSEVGENQPQHF

j_gene: TRBJ2-7
len: 11
v_gene: TRBV7-2
abundance: -
d_gene: -
CDR3nt: TGTGCCAGTGGGGAGTGGGGCGAGCAGTACTTC
CDR3aa: CASGEWGEQYF

j_gene: TRBJ2-3
len: 17
v_gene: TRBV5-3
abundance: -
d_gene: TRBD2
CDR3nt: TGTGCCAGCAGCTTCCCCGGGGGGGTCCGAGAGGCAGATACGCAGTATTTT
CDR3aa: CASSFPGGVREADTQYF

j_gene: TRBJ2-5
len: 13
v_gene: TRBV5-6
abundance: -
d_gene: -
CDR3nt: TGTGCCAGCAGCTTGTTCACGGGAGAGACCCAGTACTTC
CDR3aa: CASSLFTGETQYF

j_gene: TRBJ1-5
len: 13
v_gene: TRBV7-2
abundance: many
d_gene: -
CDR3nt: TGTGCCAGCAGCTTAGCGGGGGATCAGCCCCAGCATTTT
CDR3aa: CASSLAGDQPQHF

j_gene: TRBJ2-5
len: 18
v_gene: TRBV4-2
abundance: -
d_gene: TRBD2
CDR3nt: TGTGCCAGCAGCCAAGGGCCGACTAGCGGGGGGAACCAAGAGACCCAGTACTTC
CDR3aa: CASSQGPTSGGNQETQYF

j_gene: TRBJ1-1
len: 13
v_gene: TRBV2
abundance: -
d_gene: TRBD1
CDR3nt: TGTGCCAGCAGTGAAAACAGGGGCACTGAAGCTTTCTTT
CDR3aa: CASSENRGTEAFF

j_gene: TRBJ1-5
len: 13
v_gene: TRBV20-1
abundance: -
d_gene: -
CDR3nt: TGCAGTGCTGGAGGATATGGGGATCAGCCCCAGCGTTTT
CDR3aa: CSAGGYGDQPQRF

j_gene: TRBJ1-6
len: 12
v_gene: TRBV7-2
abundance: many
d_gene: -
CDR3nt: TGTGCCAGCAGCTTCAGGAATTCACCCCTCCACTTT
CDR3aa: CASSFRNSPLHF

j_gene: TRBJ2-1
len: 15
v_gene: TRBV12-3/TRBV12-4
abundance: -
d_gene: -
CDR3nt: TGTGCCAGCACCCCGGCGGGGATCACGTACAATGAGCAGTTCTTC
CDR3aa: CASTPAGITYNEQFF

j_gene: TRBJ2-5
len: 13
v_gene: TRBV20-1
abundance: -
d_gene: TRBD2
CDR3nt: TGCAGTGCTAGGGGACTAGCGCAAGAGACCCAGTACTTC
CDR3aa: CSARGLAQETQYF

j_gene: TRBJ1-1
len: 16
v_gene: TRBV7-2
abundance: -
d_gene: -
CDR3nt: TGTGCCAGCAGCTTCCGGACAGTAAGGACGAACACTGAAGCTTTCTTT
CDR3aa: CASSFRTVRTNTEAFF

j_gene: TRBJ1-5
len: 14
v_gene: TRBV12-3/TRBV12-4
abundance: few
d_gene: -
CDR3nt: TGTGCCAGCAGTTTCCGACGGATCAATCAGCCCCAGCATTTT
CDR3aa: CASSFRRINQPQHF

j_gene: TRBJ1-5
len: 16
v_gene: TRBV6-6
abundance: once
d_gene: -
CDR3nt: TGTGCCAGCAGTGGGTGCGACATTTCTAACAATCAGCCCCAGCATTTT
CDR3aa: CASSGCDISNNQPQHF

j_gene: TRBJ2-3
len: 14
v_gene: TRBV6-6
abundance: -
d_gene: TRBD2
CDR3nt: TGTGCCAGCATCAGGCGGGAGGGCACAGATACGCAGTATTTT
CDR3aa: CASIRREGTDTQYF

j_gene: TRBJ2-5
len: 15
v_gene: TRBV7-2
abundance: many
d_gene: -
CDR3nt: TGTGCCAGCAGCCCGACTAGGAGCTCCGGAAAGACCCAGTACTTC
CDR3aa: CASSPTRSSGKTQYF

j_gene: TRBJ1-5
len: 12
v_gene: TRBV2
abundance: -
d_gene: TRBD1
CDR3nt: TGTGCCAGCGGACAGGACATCAGGCCCCAGCATTTT
CDR3aa: CASGQDIRPQHF

j_gene: TRBJ2-3
len: 16
v_gene: TRBV6-8
abundance: few
d_gene: TRBD2
CDR3nt: TGTGCCAGCAGGGGACTAGCGGGGGGGCTAAAAGATACGCAGTATTTT
CDR3aa: CASRGLAGGLKDTQYF

j_gene: TRBJ1-6
len: 15
v_gene: TRBV7-2
abundance: few
d_gene: -
CDR3nt: TGTGCCAGCAGCCCAAGAAGGGCAGCTAATTCACCCCTCCACTTT
CDR3aa: CASSPRRAANSPLHF

j_gene: TRBJ2-3
len: 18
v_gene: TRBV6-5
abundance: -
d_gene: TRBD2
CDR3nt: TGTGCCAGCAGTTACGGGCTAGCGGGAGGGAGGAGTCTAGATACGCAGTATTTT
CDR3aa: CASSYGLAGGRSLDTQYF

j_gene: TRBJ1-2
len: 14
v_gene: TRBV19
abundance: many
d_gene: TRBD1
CDR3nt: TGTGCCAGTAGTGCTCCCGGGACAGGGCCCGGCTACACCTTC
CDR3aa: CASSAPGTGPGYTF

j_gene: TRBJ2-3
len: 14
v_gene: TRBV29-1
abundance: -
d_gene: -
CDR3nt: TGCAGCGCTAGAGAAAAAACCCCCACAGATACGCAGTATTTT
CDR3aa: CSAREKTPTDTQYF

j_gene: TRBJ2-5
len: 14
v_gene: TRBV7-9
abundance: -
d_gene: TRBD2
CDR3nt: TGTGCCAGCAGCTCAGCGGGGCCCCAAGAGACCCAGTACTTC
CDR3aa: CASSSAGPQETQYF

j_gene: TRBJ1-2
len: 12
v_gene: TRBV7-9
abundance: -
d_gene: -
CDR3nt: TGTGCCAGCAGCTTCGGGGGGGATCTGTACACCTTC
CDR3aa: CASSFGGDLYTF

j_gene: TRBJ2-4
len: 13
v_gene: TRBV6-2/TRBV6-3
abundance: -
d_gene: -
CDR3nt: TGTGCCAGCAGTGAAGTTTGGGAAAACATTCAGTACTTC
CDR3aa: CASSEVWENIQYF

j_gene: TRBJ2-5
len: 15
v_gene: TRBV7-9
abundance: -
d_gene: -
CDR3nt: TGTGCCAGCAGCTCGCCAGACTTCCGGACGGAGACCCAGTACTTC
CDR3aa: CASSSPDFRTETQYF

j_gene: TRBJ1-5
len: 14
v_gene: TRBV7-9
abundance: few
d_gene: -
CDR3nt: TGTGCCAGCAGCTTACACGGGGGCAATCAGCCCCAGCATTTT
CDR3aa: CASSLHGGNQPQHF

j_gene: TRBJ1-5
len: 13
v_gene: TRBV27
abundance: few
d_gene: -
CDR3nt: TGTGCCAGCAGTTCAGGGTATAATCAGCCCCAGCATTTT
CDR3aa: CASSSGYNQPQHF

j_gene: TRBJ2-3
len: 14
v_gene: TRBV28
abundance: -
d_gene: -
CDR3nt: TGTGCCAGCAGTCTCACTAGTTACACAGATACGCAGTATTTT
CDR3aa: CASSLTSYTDTQYF

j_gene: TRBJ1-2
len: 14
v_gene: TRBV28
abundance: -
d_gene: -
CDR3nt: TGTGCCAGCAGACCTCGACAGGAGCTACATGGCTACACCTTC
CDR3aa: CASRPRQELHGYTF

j_gene: TRBJ2-3
len: 15
v_gene: TRBV4-3
abundance: -
d_gene: TRBD2
CDR3nt: TGCGCCAGCAGCCAGGGACTAGCGAACACAGATACGCAGTATTTT
CDR3aa: CASSQGLANTDTQYF

j_gene: TRBJ2-3
len: 14
v_gene: TRBV10-3
abundance: -
d_gene: TRBD2
CDR3nt: TGTGCCATCAGCCCTAGCGGGGACACAGATACGCAGTATTTT
CDR3aa: CAISPSGDTDTQYF

j_gene: TRBJ2-4
len: 19
v_gene: TRBV30
abundance: -
d_gene: -
CDR3nt: TGTGCCTGGAGTGTTCCTGGAGCCTGGGTCGGGCGGGGAGAAAACATTCAGTACTTC
CDR3aa: CAWSVPGAWVGRGENIQYF

j_gene: TRBJ2-2
len: 15
v_gene: TRBV2
abundance: -
d_gene: TRBD1
CDR3nt: TGTGCCAGCAGGAAAGACAGGGCAAACACCGGGGAGCTGTTTTTT
CDR3aa: CASRKDRANTGELFF

j_gene: TRBJ2-3
len: 14
v_gene: TRBV7-2
abundance: many
d_gene: -
CDR3nt: TGTGCCAGCAGCCCACGACGGGATTCAGATACGCAGTATTTT
CDR3aa: CASSPRRDSDTQYF

j_gene: TRBJ2-2
len: 17
v_gene: TRBV12-5
abundance: few
d_gene: -
CDR3nt: TGTGCTAGTGGTTTCCCTCCGGGACCGAAAAACACCGGGGAGCTGTTTTTT
CDR3aa: CASGFPPGPKNTGELFF

j_gene: TRBJ2-3
len: 14
v_gene: TRBV10-3
abundance: -
d_gene: -
CDR3nt: TGTGCCATCAGTGAGTCAACAAGCACAGATACGCAGTATTTT
CDR3aa: CAISESTSTDTQYF

j_gene: TRBJ2-5
len: 15
v_gene: TRBV19
abundance: -
d_gene: TRBD1
CDR3nt: TGTGCCAGTAGACCTAGGACAGGGTGGTCCGAGACCCAGTACTTC
CDR3aa: CASRPRTGWSETQYF

j_gene: TRBJ2-3
len: 15
v_gene: TRBV29-1
abundance: -
d_gene: TRBD2
CDR3nt: TGCAGCGTTAGACTAGCTCCCGTTGGCACAGATACGCAGTATTTT
CDR3aa: CSVRLAPVGTDTQYF

j_gene: TRBJ1-4
len: 15
v_gene: TRBV7-2
abundance: once
d_gene: -
CDR3nt: TGTGCCAGCAGCTTATTTGGACAGCGAAATGAAAAACTGTTTTTT
CDR3aa: CASSLFGQRNEKLFF

j_gene: TRBJ2-1
len: 15
v_gene: TRBV5-4
abundance: -
d_gene: TRBD1
CDR3nt: TGTGCCAGCAGCTCTTCGGGACAGGGTTACAATGAGCAGTTCTTC
CDR3aa: CASSSSGQGYNEQFF

j_gene: TRBJ2-1
len: 15
v_gene: TRBV7-9
abundance: -
d_gene: TRBD2
CDR3nt: TGTGCCAGCAGCTTCCGGCGGGGGGCCTACAATGAGCAGTTCTTC
CDR3aa: CASSFRRGAYNEQFF